Given below is one T cell receptor (beta chain) in context. Which antigen it targets is not known. No clone much larger than this one lies a single base away; base qualities are absent. These data come from a study of immune evolution from preneoplasia to lung adenocarcinoma listed by TCRdb under 2021. At the level of the whole study: HLA loss of heterozygosity was observed in approximately 6.5%, 16% and 36% of AIS, MIA and ADC lesions, respectively, and was not observed in any AAH lesions. The study combined immune gene expression, TCR sequencing and multiplex immunofluorescence to profile immune contexture across lung adenocarcinoma precursors and invasive adenocarcinoma. Resected precursor lesions (AAH, AIS, MIA) and invasive adenocarcinomas were compared against paired morphologically normal lung tissue. Sample size was based on specimen availability rather than a prior power calculation. Whole exome sequencing and methylation data from the same cohort of nodules were integrated with the immune data. In total, the cohort included approximately 53 patients with pulmonary nodules, all of whom underwent surgical resection. TCR sequencing data came from approximately 51 patients. The study reported that 90 to 120 samples were used for TCR sequencing. POLYSOLVER was used to infer class I HLA alleles from exome data, and LOHHLA was used to detect allele-specific HLA loss. On the study overall, not on this receptor specifically: Clonality was highest in normal lung, while later-stage lesions appeared to have lower clonality but higher T cell density and diversity. The findings were based on association rather than direct causation, and larger cohorts with long-term follow-up and longitudinal biopsies were deemed needed. The highest T cell clonality was observed in KRAS-mutant nodules compared with EGFR-mutant or double wild-type lesions. Because all patients came from Japan and China, whether the findings apply to Western populations was uncertain. The highest top T cell clone frequencies were observed in normal lung, and a progressive decrease in top T cell clone frequencies appeared to occur from AAH through AIS, MIA and invasive adenocarcinoma.

The patients had resection in Japan or China between 2014 and 2017. Two lung cancer pathologists independently confirmed the histologic diagnosis of each case on H&E slides. Premalignant or tumor cells were enriched for nucleic acid extraction by macro-dissection performed after pathologic assessment. The AllPrep DNA/RNA FFPE Kit was used to isolate DNA from FFPE tissue. V lost 3 bases and J lost 1 base; the stretch between them is 12 bases long. Taken from the germline V gene (reference sequence), the CDR1 and CDR2 loops are GTSNPN and SVGIG. Inclusive of the bounding cysteine and phenylalanine, the CDR3 is 14 residues long. CDR3 DNA only is kept here, 42 bases in frame from base 1. TCR beta CDR3 regions were sequenced from DNA using the immunoSEQ hsTCRbeta Kit. Processing in the source paper ran as follows. The ImmunoSEQ Analyzer was used to analyse the TCR sequencing data. T cell clonality was defined as 1 minus Pielou's evenness, calculated on productive rearrangements. To measure T cell diversity, the inverse Simpson index was applied to productive templates. T cell density was defined as TCR beta template counts normalized to usable DNA, with usable DNA estimated by amplifying and sequencing housekeeping genes. Two-sided Kruskal-Wallis tests were used to compare TCR metrics across histologic stages. Drawn from immuneACCESS, this table holds only the in-frame rearrangements with V and J called that TCRdb kept. Clones are partly lost; checked studies trace under half to an unresolved V gene and leave the rest unexplained. V and J calls and clone size are those listed in that table; D and trimming were worked out from the DNA. The sample yields 4,900 or so clones; approximately 91% were counted once. Approximately 2% of the sample rests with the top ten.

Recombination linked TRBV30 to TRBJ1-2; the D gene is perhaps TRBD1, on 6 matching bases. Sequencing was carried out using FFPE atypical adenomatous hyperplasia tissue from the lung. Interpreted using the paper, the cell subset or site label stands for: atypical adenomatous hyperplasia (AAH), lung preneoplasia. The TCR was taken from a person aged 70 to 85 with lung adenocarcinoma. The DNA is as follows: TGTGCCTGGAGGGGGGGCACAAGTAACTATGGCTACACCTTC. It is translated as CAWRGGTSNYGYTF.